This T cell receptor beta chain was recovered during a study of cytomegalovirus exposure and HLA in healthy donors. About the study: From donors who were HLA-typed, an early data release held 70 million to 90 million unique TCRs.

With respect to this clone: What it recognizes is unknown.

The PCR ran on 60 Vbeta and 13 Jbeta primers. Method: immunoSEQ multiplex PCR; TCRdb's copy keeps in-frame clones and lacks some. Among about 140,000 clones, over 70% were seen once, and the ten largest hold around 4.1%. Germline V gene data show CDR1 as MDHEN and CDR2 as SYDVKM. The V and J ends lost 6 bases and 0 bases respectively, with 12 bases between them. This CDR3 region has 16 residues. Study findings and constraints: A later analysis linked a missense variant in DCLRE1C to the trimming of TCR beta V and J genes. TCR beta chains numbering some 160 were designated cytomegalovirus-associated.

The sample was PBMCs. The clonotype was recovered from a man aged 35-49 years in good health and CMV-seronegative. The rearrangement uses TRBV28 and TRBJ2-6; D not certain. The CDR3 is CASRFNGASGANVLTF. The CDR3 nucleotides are TGTGCCAGCAGGTTTAACGGAGCCTCTGGGGCCAACGTCCTGACTTTC.